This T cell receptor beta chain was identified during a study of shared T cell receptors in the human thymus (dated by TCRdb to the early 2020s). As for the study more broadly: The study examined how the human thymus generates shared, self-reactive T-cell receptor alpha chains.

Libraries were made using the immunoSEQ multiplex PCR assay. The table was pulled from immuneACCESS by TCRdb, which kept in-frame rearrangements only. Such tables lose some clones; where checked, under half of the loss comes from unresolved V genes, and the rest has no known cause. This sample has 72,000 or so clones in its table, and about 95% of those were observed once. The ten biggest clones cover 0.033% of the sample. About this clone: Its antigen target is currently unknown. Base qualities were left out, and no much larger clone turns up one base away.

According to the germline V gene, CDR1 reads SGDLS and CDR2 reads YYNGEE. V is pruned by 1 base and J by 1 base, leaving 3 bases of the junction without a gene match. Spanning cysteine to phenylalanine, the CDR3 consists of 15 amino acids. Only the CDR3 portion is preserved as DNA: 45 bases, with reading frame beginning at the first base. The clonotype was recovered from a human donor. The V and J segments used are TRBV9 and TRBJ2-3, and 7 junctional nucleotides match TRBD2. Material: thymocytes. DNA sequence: TGTGCCAGCAGCGTATACGCGGGGGGCACAGATACGCAGTATTTT. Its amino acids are CASSVYAGGTDTQYF.